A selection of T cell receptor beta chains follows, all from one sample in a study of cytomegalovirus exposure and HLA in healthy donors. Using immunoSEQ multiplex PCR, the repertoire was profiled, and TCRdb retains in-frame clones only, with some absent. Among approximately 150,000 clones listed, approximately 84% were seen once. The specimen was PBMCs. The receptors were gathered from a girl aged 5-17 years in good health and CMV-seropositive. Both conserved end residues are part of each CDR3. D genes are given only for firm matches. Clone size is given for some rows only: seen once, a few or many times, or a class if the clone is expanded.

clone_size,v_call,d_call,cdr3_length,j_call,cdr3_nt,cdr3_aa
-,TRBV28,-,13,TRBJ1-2,TGTGCCAGCAGTTTAGGACTCTGGGATGGCTACACCTTC,CASSLGLWDGYTF
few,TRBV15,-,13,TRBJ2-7,TGTGCCACCAGCAGAGACAGGGGTGACGAGCAGTACTTC,CATSRDRGDEQYF
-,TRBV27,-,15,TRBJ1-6,TGTGCCAGCAGTTTACGTCCTGTTGGGGGGGCACCCCTCCACTTT,CASSLRPVGGAPLHF
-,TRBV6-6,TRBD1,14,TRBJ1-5,TGTGCCAGCCACCAGGGGGCAGGGGATCAGCCCCAGCATTTT,CASHQGAGDQPQHF
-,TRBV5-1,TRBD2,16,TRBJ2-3,TGCGCCAGCAGCTTACCGACTAGCGGGGGGGCAGATACGCAGTATTTT,CASSLPTSGGADTQYF
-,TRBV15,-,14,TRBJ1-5,TGTGCCACCAGCAGAGATCGGGGGAGTCAGCCCCAGCATTTT,CATSRDRGSQPQHF
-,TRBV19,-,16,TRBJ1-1,TGTGCCAGTACCCCGAGGGCAGGGGCTCAACCTACTGAAGCTTTCTTT,CASTPRAGAQPTEAFF
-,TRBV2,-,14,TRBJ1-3,TGTGCCAGCGGCACGACAGGTTATGGAAACACCATATATTTT,CASGTTGYGNTIYF
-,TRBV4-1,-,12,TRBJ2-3,TGCGCCAGCAGTCCACCGGGAGATACGCAGTATTTT,CASSPPGDTQYF
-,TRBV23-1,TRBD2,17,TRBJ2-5,TGCGCCAGCAGTCAATCGATCCTAGCGGCCTACCAAGAGACCCAGTACTTC,CASSQSILAAYQETQYF
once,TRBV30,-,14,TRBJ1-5,TGTGCCTGGAGTGTAGGTCAGGGAAAACGGCCCCAGCATTTT,CAWSVGQGKRPQHF
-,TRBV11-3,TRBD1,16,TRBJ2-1,TGTGCCAGCAGCTTTACTGGGACAGGGGTATACAATGAGCAGTTCTTC,CASSFTGTGVYNEQFF
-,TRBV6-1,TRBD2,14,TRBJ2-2,TGTGCCAGCAGTGAACTAGCGGGGACCGGGGAGCTGTTTTTT,CASSELAGTGELFF
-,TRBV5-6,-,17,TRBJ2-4,TGTGCCAGCAGCTTGGTTATACCTGGTGGACAGCCCCCGATTCAGTACTTC,CASSLVIPGGQPPIQYF
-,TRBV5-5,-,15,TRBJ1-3,TGTGCCAGCAGCTTCGCAGGGAACTCTGGAAACACCATATATTTT,CASSFAGNSGNTIYF
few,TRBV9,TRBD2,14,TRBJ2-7,TGTGCCAGCAGCGCATCGGGACTATTAAACGAGCAGTACTTC,CASSASGLLNEQYF
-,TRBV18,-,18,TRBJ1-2,TGTGCCAGCTCATCAGTTGGCAGGAGGCAGACCATTAACTATGGCTACACCTTC,CASSSVGRRQTINYGYTF
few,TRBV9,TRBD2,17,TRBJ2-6,TGTGCCAGCACCCCTCCTTTAGCGGGGAATGGGGCCAACGGCCTGACTTTC,CASTPPLAGNGANGLTF
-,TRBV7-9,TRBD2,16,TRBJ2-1,TGTGCCAGCAGCCCTAGCGGGGGGGCGAAGTTCGGCGAGCAGTTCTTC,CASSPSGGAKFGEQFF
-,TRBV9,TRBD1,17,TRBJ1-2,TGTGCCAGCAGCGCCCGGGCGGGACAGGGGGCGCTTGATGGCTACACCTTC,CASSARAGQGALDGYTF
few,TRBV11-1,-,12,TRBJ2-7,TGTGCCAGCAGCAGTAGCGGCTACGAGCAGTACTTC,CASSSSGYEQYF
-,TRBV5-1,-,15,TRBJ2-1,TGCGCCAGCAGCCGTAGGGGTGTCTCCTACAATGAGCAGTTCTTC,CASSRRGVSYNEQFF
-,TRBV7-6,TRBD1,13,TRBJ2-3,TGTGCCAGCACGGACAGGGCTACAGATACGCAGTATTTT,CASTDRATDTQYF
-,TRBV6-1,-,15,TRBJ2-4,TGTGCCAGCAGTGAAGTCCCCAGGGGACAAAACATTCAGTACTTC,CASSEVPRGQNIQYF
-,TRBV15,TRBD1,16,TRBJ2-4,TGTGCCACCAGCAGAGGGGACAGGGGCGGAGTAAACATTCAGTACTTC,CATSRGDRGGVNIQYF
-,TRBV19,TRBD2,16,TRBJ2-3,TGTGCCAGTAGTTGGACTAGCGGGGGGGCTGGAGATACGCAGTATTTT,CASSWTSGGAGDTQYF
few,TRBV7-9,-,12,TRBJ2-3,TGTGCCAGCAGCTTCAGCGGGGATACGCAGTATTTT,CASSFSGDTQYF
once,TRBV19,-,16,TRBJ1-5,TGTGCCAGTAGTATAGAGGGCGGGTATAGCAATCAGCCCCAGCATTTT,CASSIEGGYSNQPQHF
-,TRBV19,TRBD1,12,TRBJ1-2,TGTGCCAGTAGCTCGACAGGGCAGCGCTACACCTTC,CASSSTGQRYTF
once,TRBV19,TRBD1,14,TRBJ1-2,TGTGCCAGTATCGACGGGACAGGACACTATGGCTACACCTTC,CASIDGTGHYGYTF
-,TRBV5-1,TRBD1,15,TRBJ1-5,TGCGCCAGCAGCTTGGGGACAGGGGGCTGGGAGCCCCAGCATTTT,CASSLGTGGWEPQHF
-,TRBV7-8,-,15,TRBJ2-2,TGTGCCAGCAGCCAGGGGCTAGCTTATACCGGGGAGCTGTTTTTT,CASSQGLAYTGELFF
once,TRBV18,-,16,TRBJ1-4,TGTGCCAGCTCACGGTCAGGGTTTGCAACTAATGAAAAACTGTTTTTT,CASSRSGFATNEKLFF
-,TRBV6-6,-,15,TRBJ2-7,TGTGCCAGCAGCTCAGCTGGGGGGTTCCTCTACGAGCAGTACTTC,CASSSAGGFLYEQYF
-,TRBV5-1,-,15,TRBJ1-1,TGCGCCAGCAGCTTGACAGGAAACGTCAACACTGAAGCTTTCTTT,CASSLTGNVNTEAFF
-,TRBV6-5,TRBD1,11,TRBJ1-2,TGTGCCAGCAGACAGGGGTATGGCTACACCTTC,CASRQGYGYTF
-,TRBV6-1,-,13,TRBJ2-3,TGTGCCTCTGGGGGACACCTCACAGATACGCAGTATTTT,CASGGHLTDTQYF
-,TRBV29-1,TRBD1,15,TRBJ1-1,TGCAGCGTAGCCAAACAGGGGGGAATGAACACTGAAGCTTTCTTT,CSVAKQGGMNTEAFF
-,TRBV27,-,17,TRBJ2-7,TGTGCCAGCAGTTTAATATGGAGCCAAGCGCCTCCCTACGAGCAGTACTTC,CASSLIWSQAPPYEQYF
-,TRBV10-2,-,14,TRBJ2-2,TGCGCCAGCAGAAGACAGGAAAACACCGGGGAGCTGTTTTTT,CASRRQENTGELFF
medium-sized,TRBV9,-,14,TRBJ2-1,TGTGCCAGCACCCCCGGCGGGGCCTACAATGAGCAGTTCTTC,CASTPGGAYNEQFF
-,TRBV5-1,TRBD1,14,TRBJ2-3,TGCGCCAGCAGCCCCGGGACAGGCACAGATACGCAGTATTTT,CASSPGTGTDTQYF
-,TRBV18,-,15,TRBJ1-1,TGTGCCAGCTCATTGAGAACAGAAAAAAACACTGAAGCTTTCTTT,CASSLRTEKNTEAFF
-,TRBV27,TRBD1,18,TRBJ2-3,TGTGCCAGCAGTTTTATAGCGGCAGGGGGCCCTAGCACAGATACGCAGTATTTT,CASSFIAAGGPSTDTQYF